This TCR beta chain stems from a study of beta chain features in type 1 diabetes. Study-level findings and limits: Moderate but significant shortening of TCRB CDR3s was recorded in all four CD4+ subsets from Type 1 diabetes patients.

One heparinised draw of blood, averaging about 120 mL, came from each donor. Worth noting for this clone: Its antigen is unidentified.

The isolated RNA, all of it, was reverse transcribed, so expressed TCRB transcripts were what got sequenced. Clones were sequenced by immunoSEQ multiplex PCR, and TCRdb holds only the in-frame ones, with some missing. Among some 700,000 clones listed, 13% were seen once. V lost 5 bases, J lost 7 bases, and 15 bases stayed unmatched. The CDR3 has 18 residues. Germline CDR1 and CDR2: SGHAT and FQDESV (reference sequence). This clonotype was sampled from a man younger than 30 with type 1 diabetes. The specimen sequenced was naive CD4+ T cells from blood. The chain recombines TRBV11-1 with TRBJ2-1, with TRBD2 matching 12 bases. Here the CDR3 DNA reads TGTGCCAGCAGCCTCCCAAGCGGACTAGCGGGGATCTGGAATGAGCAGTTCTTC. Translated, it gives CASSLPSGLAGIWNEQFF.